Below are 16 T cell receptor beta chains sequenced from a single sample in a study of human T cells and chemical hapten exposure (dated by TCRdb to the early 2020s). The receptor library was made with RACE. The run used a NextSeq 500. The raw public reads went through TCRdb reprocessing: fastp at Q25, MiXCR clone calling, in-frame beta chains kept. Each CDR3 protein appears once, grouped with its most common genes and DNA. The sample data list tens of thousands of distinct CDR3 sequences, and approximately 9.7% of these were observed just once. The ten largest make up about 3.1% of the sample. The time point label corresponds to: healthy volunteer bleed at 2 weeks. Total RNA was extracted from unfractionated whole blood collected in Tempus Blood RNA tubes. The source material was whole blood. These receptors were obtained from a female donor in good health. Some clones in this sample may be carry-over from other donors' samples.

V gene TRBV5-6 combines with J gene TRBJ1-6; 12 bases match TRBD1. The germline CDR1 and CDR2 sequences are SGHDT and YYEEEE. V dropped 6 bases and J dropped 10; count of bases not matched to a gene: 11. CDR3 length: 16 amino acids. The CDR3: CASTELGQGAHSPLHF. The CDR3, as DNA: TGTGCCAGCACCGAGCTGGGACAGGGGGCGCACTCACCCCTCCACTTT. The full variable domain, rest sourced from reference TRBV5-6 and TRBJ1-6, is DAGVTQSPTHLIKTRGQQVTLRCSPKSGHDTVSWYQQALGQGPQFIFQYYEEEERQRGNFPDRFSGHQFPNYSSELNVNALLLGDSALYLCASTELGQGAHSPLHFGNGTRLTVT.

This clonotype was picked up a small number of times. This chain connects TRBV12-3 or TRBV12-4 to TRBJ1-1, with 7 bases identical to TRBD1. V dropped 7 bases and J dropped 4; count of bases not matched to a gene: 15. The CDR3 contains 16 residues. The CDR3 spells CASTPGGSHGATEAFF. The CDR3 bases are TGTGCCAGCACCCCAGGGGGGTCACACGGTGCCACTGAAGCTTTCTTT.

This chain uses TRBV7-2 with TRBJ2-6, with 8 bases fitting TRBD1. Germline V gene data show CDR1 as SGHTA and CDR2 as FQGNSA. V shed 6 bases, J shed 10 bases, and the junction held 11 bases outside the gene matches. CDR3 length equals 15 residues. The CDR3 nucleotides are TGTGCCAGCAGTTATCCCCGGGACAGGCAGAACGTCCTGACTTTC. Protein product: CASSYPRDRQNVLTF.

The chain carries TRBV20-1 and TRBJ2-5; 13 bases are a match to TRBD2. Germline V gives CDR1 DFQATT, CDR2 SNEGSKA (reference sequence). This CDR3 contains 16 residues. J was trimmed by 7 bases and V by 0 bases; bases with no gene match: 8. CDR3 sequence reads: CSARDGLAGVGGTQYF. CDR3 coding DNA: TGCAGTGCTAGAGACGGACTAGCGGGAGTGGGAGGGACCCAGTACTTC.

This clonotype was seen only a few times. The J gene is TRBJ2-3, the V gene TRBV12-3 or TRBV12-4; D is perhaps TRBD1 (5 bases). Trimming removed 2 bases from V and 2 bases from J, with 11 bases in between. CDR3 size: 15 residues. In DNA, the CDR3 is TGTGCCAGCAGTTTACGAGTCAGGGACACAGATACGCAGTATTTT. Its translation: CASSLRVRDTDTQYF.

This clonotype was picked up many times. The chain combines TRBV29-1 with TRBJ2-7; 8 bases are a match to TRBD1. The CDR3 consists of 12 residues. V was pared by 7 bases and J by 2 bases, with 4 bases of the junction left unmatched. CDR1 and CDR2 (germline): SQVTM, ANQGSEA. CDR3 DNA sequence: TGCAGCGCTGCGACAGGGGCCTACGAGCAGTACTTC. Its translation: CSAATGAYEQYF.

This clonotype appeared a few times. This chain links TRBV7-9 with TRBJ1-1; no reliable D call. There are 13 residues in the CDR3. The V gene's germline CDR1 is SEHNR and CDR2 FQNEAQ (reference sequence). Between the trimmed V and J ends, which lost 2 bases and 3 bases, there was a span of 7 bases. The CDR3 DNA follows: TGTGCCAGCAGCTTACAAGGGTACACTGAAGCTTTCTTT. Protein product: CASSLQGYTEAFF.

This clonotype was counted only a few times. The genes are TRBV27 and TRBJ2-7; tentatively, D is TRBD1 (6 bases). Per germline, CDR1 MNHEY and CDR2 SMNVEV (reference sequence). The CDR3 sequence is 13 residues long. Trimming shortened V by 8 bases and J by 2 bases, and 13 bases separated the two germline ends. Written as DNA, the CDR3 is TGTGCCAGCGCGGCAGGGGAAACCTACGAGCAGTACTTC. Protein product: CASAAGETYEQYF.

The sample holds a few counts of this clonotype. The chain employs TRBV6-5 and TRBJ2-7; D gene unclear. This CDR3 is 12 amino acids long. V lost 6 bases and J lost 7, with 13 bases in between. In germline, CDR1 is MNHEY, CDR2 SVGAGI. CDR3 nucleotides: TGTGCCAGCAGCAACCCACTCGAAGAGCAGTACTTC. Protein sequence: CASSNPLEEQYF.

This clonotype appeared many times. This rearrangement joins TRBV6-2 or TRBV6-3 to TRBJ2-7; D not certain. Germline V gene lookup returns CDR1 MNHEY and CDR2 SVGEGT. V lost 5 bases to trimming and J lost 2 bases, with 4 bases between them. This CDR3 spans 11 amino acids. This CDR3 is CASSHTYEQYF. In nucleotides, the CDR3 is TGTGCCAGCAGTCACACCTACGAGCAGTACTTC.

The chain uses TRBV2 and TRBJ2-3, with D possibly being TRBD1 (6 bases). V was pared by 8 bases and J by 2 bases, with 14 bases between. The CDR3 runs to 14 residues. CDR1 is SNHLY, CDR2 FYNNEI, per germline. The CDR3: CASVWDTYTDTQYF. The DNA for the CDR3 is TGTGCCAGCGTCTGGGACACTTACACAGATACGCAGTATTTT.

The V and J genes are TRBV20-1 and TRBJ2-1; D is unresolved. Germline V CDR1 and CDR2: DFQATT, SNEGSKA (reference sequence). The CDR3 totals 14 residues. The ends were cut back, 2 bases at V and 4 bases at J, with 12 bases in the middle. The CDR3 region is CSARRLVGYNEQFF. CDR3 bases: TGCAGTGCTAGACGGCTAGTTGGTTACAATGAGCAGTTCTTC.

This clonotype was found many times. The chain employs TRBV12-3 or TRBV12-4 and TRBJ1-3, with unresolved D. This CDR3 has 14 amino acids. Trimming shortened V by 2 bases and J by 0 bases, and 5 bases separated the two germline ends. The CDR3 is CASSLPGSGNTIYF. As DNA, the CDR3 is TGTGCCAGCAGTTTACCCGGCTCTGGAAACACCATATATTTT.

Turning to this clonotype: A read error may be the cause here, since a much bigger clone is one base away. V gene TRBV20-1 combines with J gene TRBJ1-6; 7 bases map to TRBD1. This CDR3 spans 15 amino acids. Per germline, CDR1 DFQATT and CDR2 SNEGSKA (reference sequence). The CDR3 DNA reads as TGCAGTGCCCCCTACGGGGACAGACAGAATTCATCCCTCCACTTT. This translates into CSAPYGDRQNSSLHF.

The table lists this clonotype with many counts. The V call is TRBV6-1, the J call TRBJ1-2; D is unclear. The V end was cut by 3 bases, the J end by 0 bases, with 11 bases between. This CDR3 has 15 amino acids. CDR1 and CDR2 (germline): MNHNS, SASEGT. CDR3: CASSEVAGANYGYTF. In nucleotides, the CDR3 is TGTGCCAGCAGTGAGGTGGCCGGAGCTAACTATGGCTACACCTTC.

This chain uses TRBV6-2 or TRBV6-3 with TRBJ2-3, with 9 nucleotides matching TRBD2. From germline, CDR1 is MNHEY and CDR2 SVGEGT. Trimming removed 0 bases from V and 7 bases from J; junction bases left unmatched: 8. CDR3 length: 16 amino acids. CDR3 sequence reads: CASSYSSSGSGNTQYF. The DNA for the CDR3 is TGTGCCAGCAGTTACTCGAGTAGCGGGAGCGGGAATACGCAGTATTTT.